Following are 20 T cell receptor beta chains from one sample sequenced in a study of T cell responses to AZD1222 COVID-19 vaccine. The method was immunoSEQ multiplex PCR; TCRdb's version includes in-frame clones alone and lacks a portion of them. The sample carries 130,000 or so clones, 80% to 95% recorded once. The sequences come from peripheral blood, collected 28 days after the second dose of the MenACWY control vaccine. The source is an adult who received the MenACWY meningococcal vaccine as a control.

The V and J genes are TRBV3-1 (or the pseudogene TRBV3-2) and TRBJ1-6, with unresolved D. In germline, CDR1 is LGHDT, CDR2 YNNKEL (reference sequence). V lost 1 base and J 0 bases, leaving 7 bases between the germline ends. The CDR3 has 16 amino acids. CDR3 in amino acids: CASSQGVSSYNSPLHF. The DNA for the CDR3 is TGTGCCAGCAGCCAAGGGGTCTCCTCCTATAATTCACCCCTCCACTTT.

This chain joins TRBV23-1 and TRBJ1-2, with 7 bases that match TRBD1. TRBV23-1 is labeled an ORF, and its function is uncertain. The CDR3 has 15 residues. The J segment lost 2 bases and the V segment lost 0 bases, leaving 3 bases of the junction unmatched. CDR3 DNA: TGCGCCAGCAGTCAATCACAGGGGCTCAACTATGGCTACACCTTC. Its translation is CASSQSQGLNYGYTF.

This clone was observed a single time. The V and J genes are TRBV11-2 and TRBJ2-1; unclear D gene. Germline-derived CDR1 and CDR2 are SGHAT and FQNNGV. The CDR3 length is 13 residues. Trimming stripped 5 bases from V and 14 bases from J, with 19 bases between. CDR3 region: CASSTRLEDLEFF. DNA of the CDR3: TGTGCCAGCAGCACCCGCCTCGAGGATTTGGAGTTCTTC.

The rearrangement uses TRBV12-3 or TRBV12-4 and TRBJ2-3, with 8 positions matching TRBD1. This CDR3 has 13 residues. The V gene end was trimmed by 8 bases and the J gene end by 4 bases; junction bases not matched to a gene: 5. Written as DNA, the CDR3 is TGTGCCAGCCTCATACAGGGGGCAGATACGCAGTATTTT. It specifies CASLIQGADTQYF.

This chain connects TRBV28 to TRBJ1-2, with no clear D. This CDR3 contains 12 residues. Trimming shortened V by 9 bases and J by 3 bases, and 11 bases separated the two germline ends. Germline V gene sequence: CDR1 MDHEN, CDR2 SYDVKM. The CDR3 DNA reads TGTGCCAGTACACCTACGGACTATGGCTACACCTTC. As protein: CASTPTDYGYTF.

Only a few counts were recorded for this clone. The CDR3 loop reads CASSESLPIAFF. DNA for the CDR3: TGTGCCAGTAGTGAGAGTCTACCCATAGCTTTCTTT. The chain carries TRBV19 and TRBJ1-1; no clear D gene. CDR3 length: 12 residues. CDR1 is LNHDA and CDR2 is SQIVND in the germline V gene (reference sequence). The V and J ends lost 5 bases and 10 bases respectively, with 14 bases between them.

The chain recombines TRBV6-5 with TRBJ2-7; a weak D match, TRBD2 (6 bases). V lost 4 bases and J lost 3, with 16 bases in between. Per the germline V gene, CDR1 is MNHEY and CDR2 is SVGAGI. CDR3 length: 15 residues. CDR3 DNA sequence: TGTGCCAGCAGTTCCCCCGGGCGGGACGTCTACGAGCAGTACTTC. Its protein product is CASSSPGRDVYEQYF.

The CDR3 region has the DNA TGTGCCAGCAGTTTCGCGGGAGGAAATAATGAGCAGTTCTTC. Translated, it gives CASSFAGGNNEQFF. The rearrangement uses TRBV6-4 and TRBJ2-1; 8 bases map to TRBD2. The V gene end was trimmed by 5 bases and the J gene end by 7 bases; junction bases not matched to a gene: 7. This CDR3 contains 14 residues. Per the germline V gene, CDR1 is MRHNA and CDR2 is SNTAGT.

V is TRBV29-1 and J is TRBJ2-5, with 7 bases that match TRBD2. The germline CDR1 and CDR2 sequences are SQVTM and ANQGSEA. V shed 6 bases, J shed 4 bases, and the junction held 8 bases outside the gene matches. The CDR3 covers 13 residues. CDR3 in DNA: TGCAGCGTGAAGCGGGACCCCTTAGAGACCCAGTACTTC. Translation: CSVKRDPLETQYF. The whole variable domain, filled in from reference TRBV29-1 and TRBJ2-5, reads SAVISQKPSRDICQRGTSLTIQCQVDSQVTMMFWYRQQPGQSLTLIATANQGSEATYESGFVIDKFPISRPNLTFSTLTVSNMSPEDSSIYLCSVKRDPLETQYFGPGTRLLVL.

This chain connects TRBV27 to TRBJ1-5; D gene unclear. The germline V gene encodes CDR1 MNHEY and CDR2 SMNVEV (reference sequence). CDR3 length: 16 residues. The V end was cut by 6 bases, the J end by 2 bases, with 17 bases between. The CDR3 reads CASRSTGGLRNQPQHF. The CDR3 DNA sequence: TGTGCCAGCAGGTCAACGGGAGGGTTGCGCAATCAGCCCCAGCATTTT.

This CDR3 is CASSSSSGAYNEQFF. CDR3 in DNA: TGTGCCAGCAGTTCCTCTAGCGGGGCTTACAATGAGCAGTTCTTC. The V and J genes are TRBV27 and TRBJ2-1; 9 nucleotides agree with TRBD2. Germline trimming cut 4 bases from V and 4 bases from J; bases unmatched to any gene: 5. The germline CDR1 and CDR2 sequences are MNHEY and SMNVEV (reference sequence). CDR3 size: 15 residues.

The chain carries TRBV5-1 and TRBJ2-3; 11 bases map to TRBD2. V lost 2 bases and J lost 0; bases outside the gene matches: 11. This CDR3 has 19 residues. Germline V gene lookup returns CDR1 SGHRS and CDR2 YFSETQ. The CDR3 protein is CASSFGTSGMMRSTDTQYF. DNA of the CDR3: TGCGCCAGCAGCTTTGGGACTAGCGGTATGATGCGTAGCACAGATACGCAGTATTTT.

The V call is TRBV7-9, the J call TRBJ1-4; D gene unclear. Trimming took off 5 bases at V and 4 bases at J, with 14 bases between the two ends. From germline, CDR1 is SEHNR and CDR2 FQNEAQ (reference sequence). The CDR3 contains 15 residues. The CDR3 is CASSPEASFNEKLFF. DNA of the CDR3: TGTGCCAGCAGCCCGGAGGCCAGCTTTAATGAAAAACTGTTTTTT. The variable domain in full, with the rest retrieved from reference TRBV7-9 and TRBJ1-4, is DTGVSQNPRHKITKRGQNVTFRCDPISEHNRLYWYRQTLGQGPEFLTYFQNEAQLEKSRLLSDRFSAERPKGSFSTLEIQRTEQGDSAMYLCASSPEASFNEKLFFGSGTQLSVL.

This clone was observed once. The chain is built from TRBV7-6 and TRBJ2-5, with D uncertain. The ends were cut back, 1 base at V and 1 base at J, with 10 bases in the middle. The CDR3 has 15 residues. Per the germline V gene, CDR1 is SGHVS and CDR2 is FNYEAQ. The CDR3 is CASSLVAELQETQYF. The CDR3 DNA reads as TGTGCCAGCAGCTTAGTGGCGGAGCTCCAAGAGACCCAGTACTTC.

Written as DNA, the CDR3 is TGTGCCAGCAGCTCCCTCGGGGGGATGAACACTGAAGCTTTCTTT. This encodes CASSSLGGMNTEAFF. The chain joins TRBV7-2 to TRBJ1-1; D possibly corresponds to TRBD1 (5 bases). CDR1 and CDR2 (germline): SGHTA, FQGNSA. The length of the CDR3 is 15 residues. Trimming took off 4 bases at V and 0 bases at J, with 12 bases between the two ends.

CDR3 DNA sequence: TGTGCCAGCAGCCTCCTACAGGTCGGCAATTCACCCCTCCACTTT. This translates into CASSLLQVGNSPLHF. The V gene is TRBV2, the J gene TRBJ1-6, with D maybe TRBD1 (5 bases). The CDR3 is 15 amino acids. The V end lost 6 bases, the J end lost 7 bases, and 16 bases lay between the germline ends. The germline CDR1 and CDR2 sequences are SNHLY and FYNNEI.

This CDR3 is CASSVPGTGYSPLHF. The CDR3 nucleotides read TGTGCCAGCAGTGTTCCCGGGACAGGATATTCACCCCTCCACTTT. The V gene is TRBV2, the J gene TRBJ1-6, with TRBD1 matching over 8 bases. V was clipped by 4 bases and J by 8 bases; unmatched bases: 7. The CDR3 sequence is 15 residues long. The V gene's germline CDR1 is SNHLY and CDR2 FYNNEI.

The chain joins TRBV7-8 to TRBJ2-7, with 9 bases matching TRBD2. Germline V gene data show CDR1 as SGHVS and CDR2 as FQNEAQ. The V gene end was trimmed by 2 bases and the J gene end by 1 base; junction bases not matched to a gene: 9. The CDR3 consists of 17 residues. The CDR3 spells CASSLFGAGGLSYEQYV. CDR3 nucleotide sequence: TGTGCCAGCAGCTTATTCGGGGCGGGGGGGCTTTCCTACGAGCAGTACGTC.

The J gene is TRBJ1-6, the V gene TRBV4-3; no clear D gene. V shed 0 bases and J shed 6 bases, with 15 bases lying between them. CDR1 is LGHNA and CDR2 is YSLEER in the germline V gene. The CDR3 is 17 residues long. CDR3 sequence: CASSQEIAGVGNSPLHF. Here the CDR3 DNA reads TGCGCCAGCAGCCAAGAGATAGCTGGGGTGGGTAATTCACCCCTCCACTTT.

The CDR3 DNA reads as TGTGCCAGCAGCGTAGGGACAGGGGGCAGCCGTTCTAGCACAGATACGCAGTATTTT. Translation gives CASSVGTGGSRSSTDTQYF. This sequence joins TRBV9 and TRBJ2-3; 11 bases are a match to TRBD1. The V gene end was trimmed by 0 bases and the J gene end by 0 bases; junction bases not matched to a gene: 9. The germline gives CDR1 SGDLS, CDR2 YYNGEE. The CDR3 is 19 amino acids.